These 23 T cell receptor beta chains originate from one sample sequenced in a study of T cell responses to AZD1222 COVID-19 vaccine. This table comes from immunoSEQ multiplex PCR, and its TCRdb copy is limited to in-frame clones, with some not included. The sample contains 100,000 to 130,000 clones, approximately 88% of which appear only once. The specimen was peripheral blood, collected on day 0 of AZD1222 vaccination. All receptors derive from an adult in good health.

V usage is TRBV4-3 and J usage is TRBJ1-6; no clear D gene. The CDR3 contains 16 residues. Germline V gene data show CDR1 as LGHNA and CDR2 as YSLEER. V was shortened by 0 bases and J by 4 bases, with 10 bases between the two germline ends. The CDR3 is CASSQEIRRYNSPLHF. CDR3 bases: TGCGCCAGCAGCCAAGAGATTCGACGGTATAATTCACCCCTCCACTTT.

This rearrangement joins TRBV28 to TRBJ1-2; 8 nucleotides align to TRBD1. CDR3 length: 13 residues. Losses at the gene ends were 4 bases for V and 6 bases for J; bases not matched to a gene: 4. Looked up from germline, CDR1 is MDHEN and CDR2 is SYDVKM. CDR3 amino acids: CASSWNRGDGYTF. CDR3 DNA: TGTGCCAGCAGTTGGAACAGGGGGGATGGCTACACCTTC.

The chain carries TRBV21-1 and TRBJ2-2. TRBV21-1 is a documented pseudogene. The CDR3 is 16 amino acids. CDR3 sequence: CASSKVDAWVGGELFF. The CDR3 bases are TGTGCCAGCAGCAAAGTGGACGCATGGGTGGGCGGGGAGCTGTTTTTT.

The rearrangement joins TRBV5-6 to TRBJ1-6, with a possible D match to TRBD1 (5 bases). Trimming cost V 0 bases and J 6 bases, with 7 bases left between them. The CDR3 totals 14 residues. Germline CDR1 is SGHDT and CDR2 is YYEEEE. The CDR3 loop reads CASSLEGPNSPLHF. CDR3 sequence (DNA): TGTGCCAGCAGCTTGGAGGGGCCTAATTCACCCCTCCACTTT.

The J gene is TRBJ2-5, the V gene TRBV4-1; D is ambiguous. CDR3 length: 16 amino acids. Trimming left V 1 base short and J 5 bases short, with 17 bases between. CDR1 and CDR2 (germline): MGHRA, YSYEKL. DNA for the CDR3: TGCGCCAGCAGCCAAGGGACCGGCCGAGTGGGGGAGACCCAGTACTTC. Amino acids: CASSQGTGRVGETQYF.

The genes are TRBV7-8 and TRBJ1-1, with D unclear. The CDR3 covers 15 residues. Germline CDR1 and CDR2: SGHVS and FQNEAQ. Between the trimmed V and J ends, which lost 2 bases and 4 bases, there was a span of 14 bases. This CDR3 is CASSLRQSFGTEAFF. CDR3 bases: TGTGCCAGCAGCTTACGACAATCTTTTGGCACTGAAGCTTTCTTT.

V gene TRBV5-1 combines with J gene TRBJ1-2; 7 bases match TRBD1. CDR1 and CDR2 from the germline V gene are SGHRS and YFSETQ. The CDR3 consists of 12 residues. V shed 6 bases and J 3 bases; nucleotides not matched to a gene: 2. As DNA, the CDR3 is TGCGCCAGCAACGGACAGGACTATGGCTACACCTTC. Amino acids: CASNGQDYGYTF.

This chain links TRBV27 with TRBJ2-3, with 9 bases fitting TRBD2. The CDR3 length is 18 residues. Germline V gene sequence: CDR1 MNHEY, CDR2 SMNVEV (reference sequence). The J segment lost 0 bases and the V segment lost 5 bases, leaving 12 bases of the junction unmatched. The CDR3 loop is CASSAPRGLANSTDTQYF. The CDR3 region has the DNA TGTGCCAGCAGTGCCCCGAGGGGACTAGCCAATAGCACAGATACGCAGTATTTT.

The gene calls are TRBV5-4 and TRBJ2-7; 11 nucleotides align to TRBD1. V gave up 0 bases and J gave up 2 bases; unmatched junction bases: 1. Germline CDR1 SGHNT, CDR2 YYREEE (reference sequence). The CDR3 runs to 15 residues. The CDR3 DNA is TGTGCCAGCAGCTTGGGGACAGGGGGCGCCTACGAGCAGTACTTC. Amino acids: CASSLGTGGAYEQYF.

The rearrangement uses TRBV2 and TRBJ2-1, with 9 bases matching TRBD2. This CDR3 spans 16 amino acids. Germline CDR1 SNHLY, CDR2 FYNNEI. V lost 2 bases, J lost 3 bases, and 5 bases stayed unmatched. The CDR3, as DNA: TGTGCCAGCAGTGAACTAGCGGGACCTCGCTACAATGAGCAGTTCTTC. Protein product: CASSELAGPRYNEQFF. The complete variable domain, with remaining parts taken from reference TRBV2 and TRBJ2-1, reads EPEVTQTPSHQVTQMGQEVILRCVPISNHLYFYWYRQILGQKVEFLVSFYNNEISEKSEIFDDQFSVERPDGSNFTLKIRSTKLEDSAMYFCASSELAGPRYNEQFFGPGTRLTVL.

The rearrangement joins TRBV6-5 to TRBJ2-4, with no clear D. CDR1 and CDR2 (germline): MNHEY, SVGAGI. The length of the CDR3 is 13 residues. V was shortened by 0 bases and J by 12 bases, with 12 bases between the two germline ends. This CDR3 is CASSYSAETPQYF. CDR3 sequence (DNA): TGTGCCAGCAGTTACTCGGCGGAGACGCCTCAGTACTTC.

The chain employs TRBV10-3 and TRBJ2-7; 8 nucleotides align to TRBD1. The CDR3 contains 15 residues. V shed 4 bases, J shed 3 bases, and the junction held 8 bases outside the gene matches. Looked up from germline, CDR1 is ENHRY and CDR2 is SYGVKD. The CDR3 loop reads CAISGNRGELYEQYF. The DNA of the CDR3 is TGTGCCATCAGTGGTAACAGGGGGGAACTCTACGAGCAGTACTTC.

V usage is TRBV27 and J usage is TRBJ2-7; D is ambiguous. The CDR3 contains 15 residues. Germline V gives CDR1 MNHEY, CDR2 SMNVEV (reference sequence). V was shortened by 5 bases and J by 0 bases, with 14 bases between the two germline ends. The CDR3 DNA sequence: TGTGCCAGCAGTCCGAGGTTTGGGGACTCCTACGAGCAGTACTTC. It codes for CASSPRFGDSYEQYF.

The DNA for the CDR3 is TGTGCCACCCTTCGTGAGAATGAGCAGTTCTTC. Encoded protein: CATLRENEQFF. V and J are TRBV24-1 and TRBJ2-1; D is ambiguous. The V end lost 9 bases, the J end lost 7 bases, and 9 bases lay between the germline ends. CDR1 and CDR2 (germline): KGHDR, SFDVKD. This CDR3 spans 11 amino acids.

The chain is built from TRBV19 and TRBJ2-4; D unclear. The CDR3 contains 15 residues. V was shortened by 2 bases and J by 7 bases, with 15 bases between the two germline ends. CDR1 LNHDA and CDR2 SQIVND come from the germline V gene (reference sequence). The CDR3 loop reads CASSINPTTQNIQYF. For the CDR3, the DNA is TGTGCCAGTAGTATAAATCCCACGACACAGAACATTCAGTACTTC.

The chain is built from TRBV6-5 and TRBJ1-1; D not resolved. V lost 0 bases to trimming and J lost 3 bases, with 11 bases between them. Germline V gives CDR1 MNHEY, CDR2 SVGAGI. The CDR3 runs to 15 residues. The CDR3 reads CASSYSRVADTEAFF. The CDR3 nucleotides read TGTGCCAGCAGTTACTCGAGGGTGGCGGACACTGAAGCTTTCTTT.

The chain has TRBV5-1 and TRBJ2-7, with D unclear. The CDR3 length is 13 residues. Germline V gives CDR1 SGHRS, CDR2 YFSETQ. Trimming removed 4 bases from V and 3 bases from J, with 11 bases in between. The CDR3 DNA follows: TGCGCCAGCAGCCTCAATCCATACTACGAGCAGTACTTC. Residues: CASSLNPYYEQYF.

This chain uses TRBV19 with TRBJ1-5; D ambiguous. Trimming cost V 5 bases and J 6 bases, with 17 bases left between them. The CDR3 sequence is 15 residues long. From germline, CDR1 is LNHDA and CDR2 SQIVND (reference sequence). In DNA, the CDR3 is TGTGCCAGTAGTCCAGGAGCGGGCGGCGGTCAGCCCCAGCATTTT. It encodes CASSPGAGGGQPQHF.

The chain recombines TRBV7-2 with TRBJ2-7, with 7 bases that match TRBD2. This CDR3 spans 14 amino acids. V was clipped by 7 bases and J by 4 bases; unmatched bases: 10. CDR1 and CDR2 from the germline V gene are SGHTA and FQGNSA. The CDR3 sequence is CASTIGRTLYEQYF. CDR3 nucleotides: TGTGCCAGCACAATCGGGAGGACCTTATACGAGCAGTACTTC.

The chain combines TRBV30 with TRBJ1-2, with a tentative D call TRBD1 (6 bases). The CDR3 sequence is 13 residues long. The ends were cut back, 2 bases at V and 4 bases at J, with 11 bases in the middle. Germline CDR1 GTSNPN, CDR2 SVGIG (reference sequence). CDR3 DNA sequence: TGTGCCTGGAGTCCACCAGGGGTCTATGGCTACACCTTC. As protein: CAWSPPGVYGYTF.

This chain joins TRBV19 and TRBJ1-5; D is perhaps TRBD1 (5 bases). CDR1 and CDR2 from the germline V gene are LNHDA and SQIVND (reference sequence). The CDR3 has 15 residues. Trimming pared 3 bases from V and 4 bases from J, leaving 13 bases between. The CDR3 DNA sequence: TGTGCCAGTAGTATCCAGATGACAGATAATCAGCCCCAGCATTTT. Residues: CASSIQMTDNQPQHF.

V gene TRBV5-1 combines with J gene TRBJ2-5; tentatively, D is TRBD2 (5 bases). Germline V lookup: CDR1 SGHRS, CDR2 YFSETQ. V lost 1 base and J lost 3, with 10 bases in between. This CDR3 has 14 amino acids. CDR3 protein: CASSLSGREETQYF. The DNA of the CDR3 is TGCGCCAGCAGCTTGAGCGGCAGAGAAGAGACCCAGTACTTC. Full variable domain (remainder filled in from reference TRBV5-1 and TRBJ2-5): KAGVTQTPRYLIKTRGQQVTLSCSPISGHRSVSWYQQTPGQGLQFLFEYFSETQRNKGNFPGRFSGRQFSNSRSEMNVSTLELGDSALYLCASSLSGREETQYFGPGTRLLVL.

This clone was seen a few times. The chain employs TRBV7-3 and TRBJ2-3; unclear D gene. Germline loops: CDR1 SGHTA, CDR2 FQGTGA. Trimming stripped 5 bases from V and 6 bases from J, with 12 bases between. This CDR3 is built from 13 residues. CDR3 loop: CASSPGRADTQYF. The CDR3 region has the DNA TGTGCCAGCAGCCCCGGTCGCGCGGATACGCAGTATTTT.